This T cell receptor (beta chain) was found in a study of Ad26.COV2.S vaccination and SARS-CoV-2 variants. General study results and limits: Ad26.COV2.S recipients had broader spike-specific TCRs (P = 0.0014). Substantial breadth was reportedly displayed by spike-specific CD8+ and CD4+ T cell responses after vaccination.

There are 14 residues in the CDR3. V shed 5 bases and J 8 bases; nucleotides not matched to a gene: 11. Looked up from germline, CDR1 is SGHTA and CDR2 is FQGTGA. Sample treatment: some 20 received Ad26.COV2.S at low or high dose, single or two shots; about 5 received placebo; per-sample allocation not given. Specimen acquisition occurred on day 63 following the initial vaccine or placebo injection. Wuhan-strain SARS-CoV-2 spike was expressed by the Ad26 vector that made up the vaccine. The assay was immunoSEQ multiplex PCR, and TCRdb's table has in-frame clones only and misses some. The sample has 300,000 to 350,000 clones, less than 90% seen once; the top ten hold approximately 5.9%. Concerning this clone itself: The antigen remains unidentified.

This receptor was taken from a person between 18 and 65 years old who received the Ad26.COV2.S COVID-19 vaccine or a placebo. This chain joins TRBV7-3 and TRBJ1-2; TRBD1 matches at 7 bases. Specimen: peripheral blood, collected in a trial of Ad26.COV2.S vaccine versus placebo. The CDR3 sequence is CASSPDRAISGYTF. CDR3 nucleotide sequence: TGTGCCAGCAGCCCCGACAGGGCGATATCAGGCTACACCTTC.